Listed below are T cell receptor beta chains from one sample, sequenced in a study of cytomegalovirus exposure and HLA in healthy donors. The protocol was immunoSEQ multiplex PCR, while the TCRdb copy is restricted to in-frame clones and leaves out a portion. The data contain hundreds of thousands of clones, 77% of them singletons. The source material was PBMCs. All receptors come from a woman aged 60 to 75 in good health and CMV-seropositive. Each CDR3 is given with its conserved first and last residue. Fields, in order: D gene, V gene, clone size, J gene, CDR3 DNA, CDR3 protein. A D gene is named only where the DNA matches it firmly. Clone size appears in some rows only: once, few, many, or a class for an expanded clone.

d_call: TRBD1; v_call: TRBV2; clone_size: -; j_call: TRBJ2-7; cdr3_nt: TGTGCCAGCAGGGGCAGGGGGCCTGGGGAGCAGTACTTC; cdr3_aa: CASRGRGPGEQYF
d_call: TRBD1; v_call: TRBV15; clone_size: -; j_call: TRBJ2-2; cdr3_nt: TGTGCCACCAGCAGCCGGGACAGGGTACACACCGGGGAGCTGTTTTTT; cdr3_aa: CATSSRDRVHTGELFF
d_call: TRBD1; v_call: TRBV5-8; clone_size: -; j_call: TRBJ1-6; cdr3_nt: TGTGCCAGCAGCCAGGACAGGGACTCACCCCTCCACTTT; cdr3_aa: CASSQDRDSPLHF
d_call: TRBD2; v_call: TRBV30; clone_size: -; j_call: TRBJ2-7; cdr3_nt: TGTGCCTGGAGTGTAGGGACTAGCGGACTCCCCCTCTACGAGCAGTACTTC; cdr3_aa: CAWSVGTSGLPLYEQYF
d_call: TRBD1; v_call: TRBV6-5; clone_size: -; j_call: TRBJ1-1; cdr3_nt: TGTGCCAGCAAGACAGGGGAGGACACTGAAGCTTTCTTT; cdr3_aa: CASKTGEDTEAFF
d_call: -; v_call: TRBV12-5; clone_size: -; j_call: TRBJ2-4; cdr3_nt: TGTGCTAGTGGTGAAACGACTTTAGCCAAAAACATTCAGTACTTC; cdr3_aa: CASGETTLAKNIQYF
d_call: -; v_call: TRBV7-4; clone_size: few; j_call: TRBJ1-5; cdr3_nt: TGTGCCAGCACCCTAGACCGGAATCAGCCCCAGCATTTT; cdr3_aa: CASTLDRNQPQHF
d_call: TRBD2; v_call: TRBV19; clone_size: -; j_call: TRBJ2-3; cdr3_nt: TGTGCCAGTAGGGGAGCGGGAGTTAACACAGATACGCAGTATTTT; cdr3_aa: CASRGAGVNTDTQYF
d_call: TRBD2; v_call: TRBV28; clone_size: -; j_call: TRBJ2-1; cdr3_nt: TGTGCCAGCAAGCGGGGGGTCTACAATGAGCAGTTCTTC; cdr3_aa: CASKRGVYNEQFF
d_call: TRBD2; v_call: TRBV11-2; clone_size: -; j_call: TRBJ2-7; cdr3_nt: TGTGCCAGCAGACCTAGCGGGGGCCACGAGCAGTACTTC; cdr3_aa: CASRPSGGHEQYF
d_call: -; v_call: TRBV6-5; clone_size: few; j_call: TRBJ1-3; cdr3_nt: TGTGCCAGCACCACGGTTGGAAACACCATATATTTT; cdr3_aa: CASTTVGNTIYF
d_call: TRBD1; v_call: TRBV7-6; clone_size: -; j_call: TRBJ2-1; cdr3_nt: TGTGCCAGCAGCGGAGTTACAGGGGACAATGAGCAGTTCTTC; cdr3_aa: CASSGVTGDNEQFF
d_call: -; v_call: TRBV2; clone_size: -; j_call: TRBJ1-5; cdr3_nt: TGTGCCAGCAGACTGACAGACAGGAATCAGCCCCAGCATTTT; cdr3_aa: CASRLTDRNQPQHF
d_call: TRBD1; v_call: TRBV7-9; clone_size: -; j_call: TRBJ1-4; cdr3_nt: TGTTCCATTCCGCTCCGGGACAGGGGGTTTCTTTATGAAAAACTGTTTTTT; cdr3_aa: CSIPLRDRGFLYEKLFF
d_call: TRBD2; v_call: TRBV11-2; clone_size: -; j_call: TRBJ2-1; cdr3_nt: TGTGCCAGCAACTCCCAAGCGGGAGTGAACAATGAGCAGTTCTTC; cdr3_aa: CASNSQAGVNNEQFF
d_call: TRBD2; v_call: TRBV5-4; clone_size: -; j_call: TRBJ2-1; cdr3_nt: TGTGCCAGCGCGCGGGGCGGGGGGGCCTTTTCCTACAATGAGCAGTTCTTC; cdr3_aa: CASARGGGAFSYNEQFF
d_call: TRBD1; v_call: TRBV5-1; clone_size: once; j_call: TRBJ1-5; cdr3_nt: TGCGCCAGCAGCTTGGGGGACAGGGGTCAGCCCCAGCATTTT; cdr3_aa: CASSLGDRGQPQHF
d_call: TRBD1; v_call: TRBV5-8; clone_size: -; j_call: TRBJ2-1; cdr3_nt: TGTGCCAGCAGCTTGGGGACAGGGGTTTACAATGAGCAGTTCTTC; cdr3_aa: CASSLGTGVYNEQFF
d_call: TRBD1; v_call: TRBV5-6; clone_size: -; j_call: TRBJ2-1; cdr3_nt: TGTGCCAGCAGCTTGTACAGGGGGCTTAATGAGCAGTTCTTC; cdr3_aa: CASSLYRGLNEQFF
d_call: -; v_call: TRBV10-3; clone_size: few; j_call: TRBJ1-5; cdr3_nt: TGTGCCATCAGTTCGACAGCCCGAAATCAGCCCCAGCATTTT; cdr3_aa: CAISSTARNQPQHF
d_call: -; v_call: TRBV5-1; clone_size: -; j_call: TRBJ2-7; cdr3_nt: TGCGCCAGCAGCTTGGGCAGGGTCTACGAGCAGTACTTC; cdr3_aa: CASSLGRVYEQYF
d_call: -; v_call: TRBV30; clone_size: -; j_call: TRBJ2-3; cdr3_nt: TGTGCCTGGAGTGTACGGGAGCGGGGCACAGATACGCAGTATTTT; cdr3_aa: CAWSVRERGTDTQYF
d_call: -; v_call: TRBV5-3; clone_size: -; j_call: TRBJ1-5; cdr3_nt: TGTGCCAGAAGCGACCGACAAACAGGTTTCCTAGGTCAGCCCCAGCATTTT; cdr3_aa: CARSDRQTGFLGQPQHF
d_call: -; v_call: TRBV11-2; clone_size: -; j_call: TRBJ1-6; cdr3_nt: TGTGCCAGCAGCTTAGATCAGTGGGAGAACTATAATTCACCCCTCCACTTT; cdr3_aa: CASSLDQWENYNSPLHF
d_call: -; v_call: TRBV15; clone_size: -; j_call: TRBJ1-2; cdr3_nt: TGTGCCACCAGCAGAGACAGGGAGGGTGGCTACACCTTC; cdr3_aa: CATSRDREGGYTF
d_call: -; v_call: TRBV6-1; clone_size: few; j_call: TRBJ2-2; cdr3_nt: TGTGCCAGCAGTGAATTCGGAGGGGTCAACACCGGGGAGCTGTTTTTT; cdr3_aa: CASSEFGGVNTGELFF
d_call: TRBD2; v_call: TRBV30; clone_size: -; j_call: TRBJ2-7; cdr3_nt: TGTGCCTGGAGCGCGACTAGCGGGTTATCCTACGAGCAGTACTTC; cdr3_aa: CAWSATSGLSYEQYF
d_call: TRBD1; v_call: TRBV5-5; clone_size: few; j_call: TRBJ1-1; cdr3_nt: TGTGCCAGCAGCTTGGGGCAGGGGGCGAACACTGAAGCTTTCTTT; cdr3_aa: CASSLGQGANTEAFF
d_call: -; v_call: TRBV7-3; clone_size: few; j_call: TRBJ2-1; cdr3_nt: TGTGCCAGCACCGCCGAAGGGAGCTCCTACAATGAGCAGTTCTTC; cdr3_aa: CASTAEGSSYNEQFF
d_call: TRBD1; v_call: TRBV5-1; clone_size: -; j_call: TRBJ1-2; cdr3_nt: TGCGCCAGCAGCTTGCTGGGACAGGGGGCCGACTACACCTTC; cdr3_aa: CASSLLGQGADYTF
d_call: -; v_call: TRBV4-1; clone_size: few; j_call: TRBJ1-1; cdr3_nt: TGCGCCAGCACCTCAAGGGGGGGCATGAACACTGAAGCTTTCTTT; cdr3_aa: CASTSRGGMNTEAFF
d_call: -; v_call: TRBV5-6; clone_size: -; j_call: TRBJ1-6; cdr3_nt: TGTGCCAGCAGCTTGTGGGGGGAAAGTAATTCACCCCTCCACTTT; cdr3_aa: CASSLWGESNSPLHF
d_call: -; v_call: TRBV18; clone_size: -; j_call: TRBJ2-5; cdr3_nt: TGTGCCAGCTCACTAGACTTTCAAGAGACCCAGTACTTC; cdr3_aa: CASSLDFQETQYF
d_call: TRBD1; v_call: TRBV7-9; clone_size: -; j_call: TRBJ1-2; cdr3_nt: TGTGCCAGCAGCTTAGAATCCAGGGGGGGCTACACCTTC; cdr3_aa: CASSLESRGGYTF
d_call: -; v_call: TRBV6-5; clone_size: -; j_call: TRBJ2-7; cdr3_nt: TGTGCCAGCAACAAATGGGGGCTTTCCTCCTACGAGCAGTACTTC; cdr3_aa: CASNKWGLSSYEQYF
d_call: TRBD1; v_call: TRBV7-3; clone_size: -; j_call: TRBJ1-4; cdr3_nt: TGTGCCAGCACCGGACAGGGGGGAACTAATGAAAAACTGTTTTTT; cdr3_aa: CASTGQGGTNEKLFF
d_call: TRBD2; v_call: TRBV5-4; clone_size: -; j_call: TRBJ2-5; cdr3_nt: TGTGCCAGCAGCTGGGGGTCGGGACTAGGGGAGACCCAGTACTTC; cdr3_aa: CASSWGSGLGETQYF
d_call: TRBD1; v_call: TRBV6-5; clone_size: -; j_call: TRBJ2-7; cdr3_nt: TGTGCCAGCAGTTACCGTCCCGGGACAGGATACGAGCAGTACTTC; cdr3_aa: CASSYRPGTGYEQYF
d_call: -; v_call: TRBV27; clone_size: -; j_call: TRBJ1-6; cdr3_nt: TGTGCCAGCAGTACGTTTACGGGGAGACCTTCACCCCTCCACTTT; cdr3_aa: CASSTFTGRPSPLHF
d_call: TRBD2; v_call: TRBV5-1; clone_size: once; j_call: TRBJ2-5; cdr3_nt: TGCGCCAGCAGCCAAGGGACTAGCGGGGGGGCTGGAGAGACCCAGTACTTC; cdr3_aa: CASSQGTSGGAGETQYF
d_call: TRBD1; v_call: TRBV9; clone_size: -; j_call: TRBJ2-7; cdr3_nt: TGTGCCAGCAGCTCAAGGGACAGTAGTGCCTACGAGCAGTACTTC; cdr3_aa: CASSSRDSSAYEQYF
d_call: TRBD1; v_call: TRBV7-9; clone_size: few; j_call: TRBJ1-3; cdr3_nt: TGTGCCAGCAGCTTCCCAAATTACGGGACAGGGGCTGGAAACACCATATATTTT; cdr3_aa: CASSFPNYGTGAGNTIYF
d_call: TRBD2; v_call: TRBV18; clone_size: -; j_call: TRBJ2-3; cdr3_nt: TGTGCCAGCTCACCAAGCGGGGGGTCCACAGATACGCAGTATTTT; cdr3_aa: CASSPSGGSTDTQYF
d_call: TRBD2; v_call: TRBV5-1; clone_size: -; j_call: TRBJ2-3; cdr3_nt: TGCGCCAGCAGCCAGACTACTAGCGGTAGCACAGATACGCAGTATTTT; cdr3_aa: CASSQTTSGSTDTQYF
d_call: TRBD1; v_call: TRBV10-2; clone_size: -; j_call: TRBJ2-7; cdr3_nt: TGCGCCAGCAGTGACAACCTGGGACAGGGAAACTTC; cdr3_aa: CASSDNLGQGNF
d_call: TRBD2; v_call: TRBV19; clone_size: -; j_call: TRBJ2-2; cdr3_nt: TGTGCCAGTAGTCGCGGCGGGAGGCCAAAGGGGACCGGGGAGCTGTTTTTT; cdr3_aa: CASSRGGRPKGTGELFF
d_call: TRBD1; v_call: TRBV18; clone_size: -; j_call: TRBJ2-7; cdr3_nt: TGTGCCAGCTCGCTACGGGACAGGGGTTACGAGCAGTACTTC; cdr3_aa: CASSLRDRGYEQYF
d_call: TRBD1; v_call: TRBV6-4; clone_size: once; j_call: TRBJ2-7; cdr3_nt: TGTGCCAGCAGTGTGACAGGGGGGTACGAGCAGTACTTC; cdr3_aa: CASSVTGGYEQYF
d_call: -; v_call: TRBV6-6; clone_size: few; j_call: TRBJ2-7; cdr3_nt: TGTGCCAGCAGCTATGACAGGAAATACGAGCAGTACTTC; cdr3_aa: CASSYDRKYEQYF
d_call: -; v_call: TRBV5-4; clone_size: few; j_call: TRBJ2-2; cdr3_nt: TGTGCCAGCAGCGCCAGCCAGACTAGGAACACCGGGGAGCTGTTTTTT; cdr3_aa: CASSASQTRNTGELFF